This T cell receptor beta chain was identified in a study of T cell clonality in common variable immunodeficiency. Each donor provided about 5 to 9 ml of heparinized whole blood. About this clone itself: Its specificity is unknown. The read terminates 3 residues before the CDR3 end, so the remaining end is supplied by the germline J gene.

The CDR3 consists of 13 residues. CDR1 is SGHVS, CDR2 FQNEAQ, per germline. The ends were cut back, 11 bases at V and 9 bases at J, with 20 bases in the middle. Sequencing input was equivalent genomic DNA from CVID and controls. Sequencing used immunoSEQ multiplex PCR; TCRdb keeps in-frame clones, though not all of them. Sampling found 25,000 to 30,000 clones, none seen once. Study-level findings and limits: Fewer deletions and N-nucleotide insertions were reportedly seen in common variable immunodeficiency TCR beta sequences. CVID subjects had higher TCRbeta clonality than healthy controls, most marked in about a third. Links between repertoire features and CVID complications were heterogeneity-limited.

V is TRBV7-8 and J is TRBJ1-5; D possibly corresponds to TRBD1 (5 bases). The source material was peripheral blood mononuclear cells. This sequence was found in a human donor with common variable immunodeficiency. CDR3 DNA (partial): TGTGCCGGGGGGGGGAGCCGGGAGGGGCCC. This encodes CAGGGSREGP. The full CDR3 sequence reads CAGGGSREGPQHF.